What follows are 16 T cell receptor beta chains derived from one specimen sequenced in a study of cytomegalovirus exposure and HLA in healthy donors. Profiling relied on immunoSEQ multiplex PCR, and the TCRdb table lists in-frame clones only, not all of them. The sample holds under 150,000 clones, around 90% seen once. Sequencing was done on a sample of PBMCs. Receptors were obtained from a woman in her late teens or twenties in good health and CMV-seronegative.

The V gene is TRBV6-5, the J gene TRBJ2-2; D not certain. Trimming pared 2 bases from V and 0 bases from J, leaving 4 bases between. CDR1 and CDR2 (germline): MNHEY, SVGAGI. This CDR3 has 14 amino acids. CDR3 amino acids: CASSYDTNTGELFF. The DNA of the CDR3 is TGTGCCAGCAGTTACGACACGAACACCGGGGAGCTGTTTTTT.

The rearrangement joins TRBV6-5 to TRBJ1-4, with TRBD1 matching over 8 bases. Germline trimming cut 3 bases from V and 7 bases from J; bases unmatched to any gene: 4. The germline gives CDR1 MNHEY, CDR2 SVGAGI. The CDR3 extends over 14 amino acids. The CDR3 DNA reads as TGTGCCAGCAGTTATCGACAGGGGAGTGAAAAACTGTTTTTT. Amino acids: CASSYRQGSEKLFF.

The rearrangement joins TRBV6-1 to TRBJ1-1; 7 nucleotides line up with TRBD1. CDR1 and CDR2 (germline): MNHNS, SASEGT. The V gene end was trimmed by 2 bases and the J gene end by 7 bases; junction bases not matched to a gene: 7. This CDR3 region has 14 residues. The CDR3 DNA follows: TGTGCCAGCAGTGAACCCCGGACAGGCGATGAAGCTTTCTTT. This translates into CASSEPRTGDEAFF.

V usage is TRBV27 and J usage is TRBJ1-6; no reliable D call. The CDR3 length is 15 residues. Deletions cut 3 bases from V and 0 bases from J, with 6 bases between. From germline, CDR1 is MNHEY and CDR2 SMNVEV (reference sequence). The CDR3 DNA follows: TGTGCCAGCAGTTTCGGGAGCTCCTATAATTCACCCCTCCACTTT. The encoded protein is CASSFGSSYNSPLHF.

Only a few counts were recorded for this clone. The chain employs TRBV6-4 and TRBJ2-3; 8 bases are shared with TRBD2. Germline lookup yields CDR1 MRHNA and CDR2 SNTAGT. The CDR3 spans 15 residues. The V segment lost 4 bases and the J segment 4 bases; nucleotides outside the gene matches: 7. The DNA of the CDR3 is TGTGCCAGCAGTGCCGGACTAGCTTCCCCAGATACGCAGTATTTT. Protein product: CASSAGLASPDTQYF.

The sample holds one count of this clone. The V call is TRBV25-1, the J call TRBJ2-5, with D possibly matching TRBD1 (6 bases). V lost 0 bases and J 5 bases, leaving 10 bases between the germline ends. The CDR3 consists of 14 residues. Germline CDR1 and CDR2: MGHDK and SYGVNS. The CDR3 DNA sequence: TGTGCCAGCAGTGAATATAGGGGGTCTGAGACCCAGTACTTC. It yields the protein CASSEYRGSETQYF.

The chain is built from TRBV7-2 and TRBJ2-7, with D possibly being TRBD1 (7 bases). This CDR3 contains 15 residues. The germline gives CDR1 SGHTA, CDR2 FQGNSA. V was clipped by 1 base and J by 6 bases, with 16 bases between them. CDR3 region: CASSLDQGGPFEQYF. DNA for the CDR3: TGTGCCAGCAGCTTAGACCAGGGGGGCCCTTTCGAGCAGTACTTC.

The V and J genes are TRBV2 and TRBJ1-1, with 8 bases fitting TRBD1. V lost 1 base, J lost 1 base, and 2 bases stayed unmatched. Germline V lookup: CDR1 SNHLY, CDR2 FYNNEI. The CDR3 has 15 residues. CDR3 DNA sequence: TGTGCCAGCAGTGAAGGGACAGGGTGGAACACTGAAGCTTTCTTT. Protein product: CASSEGTGWNTEAFF.

The chain is built from TRBV10-1 and TRBJ1-1, with D perhaps matching TRBD1 (6 bases). This CDR3 region has 16 residues. V gave up 6 bases and J gave up 1 base, with 18 bases separating them. Germline CDR1 is WNHNN and CDR2 is SYGVQD (reference sequence). The CDR3 sequence: CASRGGDDPPNTEAFF. The CDR3 bases are TGCGCCAGCAGAGGGGGGGATGATCCTCCGAACACTGAAGCTTTCTTT.

This clone was seen once. This chain links TRBV7-9 with TRBJ2-7, with 14 bases fitting TRBD2. V lost 5 bases to trimming and J lost 5 bases; unmatched junction nucleotides: 11. Germline V CDR1 and CDR2: SEHNR, FQNEAQ (reference sequence). The CDR3 runs 17 residues. CDR3 sequence: CASSPRPRTSGRNEQYF. As DNA, the CDR3 is TGTGCCAGCAGCCCCCGACCCCGGACTAGCGGGAGGAACGAGCAGTACTTC. The full variable domain, completed using reference TRBV7-9 and TRBJ2-7, is DTGVSQNPRHKITKRGQNVTFRCDPISEHNRLYWYRQTLGQGPEFLTYFQNEAQLEKSRLLSDRFSAERPKGSFSTLEIQRTEQGDSAMYLCASSPRPRTSGRNEQYFGPGTRLTVT.

This rearrangement joins TRBV5-6 to TRBJ1-2; the D is unclear. Trimming took off 4 bases at V and 8 bases at J, with 18 bases between the two ends. CDR1 and CDR2 (germline): SGHDT, YYEEEE. The CDR3 loop spans 14 amino acids. CDR3 region: CASSPLWRSRGYTF. In nucleotides, the CDR3 is TGTGCCAGCAGCCCGTTATGGCGGTCTCGCGGCTACACCTTC.

The genes are TRBV6-1 and TRBJ1-1; D is ambiguous. CDR3 length: 11 amino acids. The germline V gene has CDR1 MNHNS and CDR2 SASEGT. V lost 6 bases and J 3 bases, leaving 5 bases between the germline ends. In DNA form, the CDR3 reads TGTGCCAGCAGCCTATACACTGAAGCTTTCTTT. Its protein product is CASSLYTEAFF.

The genes are TRBV7-6 and TRBJ2-7; TRBD2 agrees at 12 bases. The CDR3 length is 15 residues. Losses at the gene ends were 5 bases for V and 3 bases for J; bases not matched to a gene: 5. CDR1 SGHVS and CDR2 FNYEAQ come from the germline V gene. The CDR3 sequence: CASSPGLAGRYEQYF. DNA of the CDR3: TGTGCCAGCAGCCCTGGACTAGCGGGGCGCTACGAGCAGTACTTC. Full variable domain (missing parts from reference TRBV7-6 and TRBJ2-7): GAGVSQSPRYKVTKRGQDVALRCDPISGHVSLYWYRQALGQGPEFLTYFNYEAQQDKSGLPNDRFSAERPEGSISTLTIQRTEQRDSAMYRCASSPGLAGRYEQYFGPGTRLTVT.

The chain employs TRBV28 and TRBJ1-2; 7 positions match TRBD1. Trimming cost V 6 bases and J 0 bases; bases outside gene matches: 16. Germline lookup yields CDR1 MDHEN and CDR2 SYDVKM. The CDR3 spans 18 residues. The CDR3 DNA is TGTGCCAGCAGATCCCGACCGGGACAGAACCCCACTAACTATGGCTACACCTTC. It is translated as CASRSRPGQNPTNYGYTF.

The J gene is TRBJ2-1, the V gene TRBV7-6; 7 nucleotides agree with TRBD2. CDR3 length: 14 residues. Per the germline V gene, CDR1 is SGHVS and CDR2 is FNYEAQ. Losses at the gene ends were 6 bases for V and 13 bases for J; bases not matched to a gene: 15. CDR3 sequence reads: CASSPRTREMRQFF. The CDR3 DNA follows: TGTGCCAGCAGTCCCCGGACTAGGGAAATGAGACAGTTCTTC.

The rearrangement joins TRBV7-9 to TRBJ2-1; D may be TRBD2 (5 bases). V lost 5 bases, J lost 5 bases, and 13 bases lay in between. CDR1 is SEHNR and CDR2 is FQNEAQ in the germline V gene (reference sequence). There are 14 residues in the CDR3. For the CDR3, the DNA is TGTGCCAGCAGCCCCCCCCGGCGGGACAATGAGCAGTTCTTC. Its protein product is CASSPPRRDNEQFF.